This TCR beta chain was found in a study of T cell repertoires in cytomegalovirus infection. Study context: Matching HLA type, along with CMV infection, was indicated by public TCR beta signatures.

MiXCR, applied by TCRdb to the reads, yields one record per CDR3 protein. Of around 180,000 distinct CDR3 sequences listed, approximately 19% are singletons. Study conclusions and caveats: Summed frequency of public TCR beta families distinguished CMV carriers with the relevant HLA. It was HLA-C-restricted CMV-specific TCR beta clonotypes that dominated the response ex vivo.

The germline CDR1 and CDR2 sequences are MNHEY and SVGAGI. The V end was cut by 4 bases, the J end by 4 bases, with 11 bases between. CDR3 size: 15 residues. Notes on this clonotype: Its antigen is not identified.

Sequenced: PBMCs. The rearrangement joins TRBV6-5 to TRBJ2-6; possibly TRBD1 for D (5 bases). The sequence was obtained from a human donor in good health (CMV status not recorded). Some clones in this sample may be carry-over from other donors' samples. CDR3 protein: CASSFRVAGANVLTF. CDR3 sequence (DNA): TGTGCCAGCAGTTTCAGGGTTGCCGGGGCCAACGTCCTGACTTTC.